Each of the 9 T cell receptor beta chains below was sequenced from the same sample in a study of cytomegalovirus exposure and HLA in healthy donors. It was with 60 Vbeta and 13 Jbeta primers that the PCR ran. The data were produced by immunoSEQ multiplex PCR, yet TCRdb's version contains in-frame clones alone and is incomplete. The sample records around 120,000 clones, 65% to 80% being singletons. The sequencing input was PBMCs. Receptors originate from a woman in her thirties or forties in good health and CMV-seronegative.

This chain uses TRBV28 with TRBJ1-5, with TRBD1 matching over 7 bases. The CDR3 runs 17 residues. Losses at the gene ends were 6 bases for V and 0 bases for J; bases not matched to a gene: 11. Germline V gives CDR1 MDHEN, CDR2 SYDVKM. This CDR3 is CASSGDREGYSNQPQHF. CDR3 coding DNA: TGTGCCAGCAGCGGTGACAGGGAAGGGTATAGCAATCAGCCCCAGCATTTT.

The genes are TRBV18 and TRBJ1-2; D call uncertain. This CDR3 comprises 14 residues. Trimming stripped 3 bases from V and 2 bases from J, with 10 bases between. CDR1 and CDR2 from the germline V gene are KGHSH and LQKENI. CDR3 in DNA: TGTGCCAGCTCACCGGGAGGTATAAACTATGGCTACACCTTC. Its translation: CASSPGGINYGYTF.

This chain uses TRBV18 with TRBJ1-1; D is perhaps TRBD1 (6 bases). Germline-derived CDR1 and CDR2 are KGHSH and LQKENI. This CDR3 contains 13 residues. V was cut by 5 bases and J by 5 bases, with 12 bases left in between. The CDR3 here is CASSERGRTEAFF. For the CDR3, the DNA is TGTGCCAGCTCAGAGAGGGGGAGAACTGAAGCTTTCTTT.

The chain combines TRBV19 with TRBJ2-1, with D perhaps matching TRBD1 (5 bases). Germline CDR1 reads LNHDA; CDR2 reads SQIVND (reference sequence). The CDR3 runs 15 residues. V was cut by 0 bases and J by 6 bases, with 12 bases left in between. The CDR3 loop reads CASSIDFGRVNEQFF. The DNA for the CDR3 is TGTGCCAGTAGTATAGACTTCGGCAGGGTCAATGAGCAGTTCTTC.

The J gene is TRBJ2-7, the V gene TRBV7-2; 9 bases are shared with TRBD1. Per the germline V gene, CDR1 is SGHTA and CDR2 is FQGNSA. The CDR3 loop spans 14 amino acids. After removal of 7 bases from V and 3 bases from J, the junction contained 7 bases not matched to a gene. This CDR3 is CASTEPGQGYEQYF. The CDR3 DNA sequence: TGTGCCAGCACCGAACCGGGACAGGGCTACGAGCAGTACTTC. The full variable domain, rest sourced from reference TRBV7-2 and TRBJ2-7, is GAGVSQSPSNKVTEKGKDVELRCDPISGHTALYWYRQSLGQGLEFLIYFQGNSAPDKSGLPSDRFSAERTGGSVSTLTIQRTQQEDSAVYLCASTEPGQGYEQYFGPGTRLTVT.

Only one count was recorded for this clone. The chain couples TRBV10-2 to TRBJ1-2; D remains unclear. The CDR3 runs to 14 residues. The V gene's germline CDR1 is WSHSY and CDR2 SAAADI. V was pared by 8 bases and J by 4 bases, with 17 bases between. The CDR3 DNA reads as TGCGCCAGCCATCGAAAGGCGGAGAGCTATGGCTACACCTTC. This translates into CASHRKAESYGYTF.

V is TRBV2 and J is TRBJ2-1; the D gene is possibly TRBD1 (6 bases). This CDR3 comprises 16 residues. Trimming left V 7 bases short and J 5 bases short, with 21 bases between. The germline V gene has CDR1 SNHLY and CDR2 FYNNEI. The CDR3 region is CASIEGLGHLNNEQFF. Written as DNA, the CDR3 is TGTGCCAGCATTGAGGGGTTGGGACACCTCAACAATGAGCAGTTCTTC.

This clone was detected only once. The chain uses TRBV28 and TRBJ1-5, with D possibly being TRBD1 (5 bases). Germline lookup yields CDR1 MDHEN and CDR2 SYDVKM. The CDR3 has 15 residues. Trimming cost V 6 bases and J 2 bases, with 14 bases left between them. CDR3 sequence (DNA): TGTGCCAGCAGCGCAGCAGGGTTTGGCAATCAGCCCCAGCATTTT. Translated, it gives CASSAAGFGNQPQHF.

The chain recombines TRBV6-5 with TRBJ2-7; TRBD1 matches at 7 bases. The V gene end was trimmed by 5 bases and the J gene end by 3 bases; junction bases not matched to a gene: 7. The CDR3 runs to 14 residues. Germline V gene sequence: CDR1 MNHEY, CDR2 SVGAGI. In DNA, the CDR3 is TGTGCCAGCAGTGAGCAGGGGGATAGCTACGAGCAGTACTTC. It codes for CASSEQGDSYEQYF.